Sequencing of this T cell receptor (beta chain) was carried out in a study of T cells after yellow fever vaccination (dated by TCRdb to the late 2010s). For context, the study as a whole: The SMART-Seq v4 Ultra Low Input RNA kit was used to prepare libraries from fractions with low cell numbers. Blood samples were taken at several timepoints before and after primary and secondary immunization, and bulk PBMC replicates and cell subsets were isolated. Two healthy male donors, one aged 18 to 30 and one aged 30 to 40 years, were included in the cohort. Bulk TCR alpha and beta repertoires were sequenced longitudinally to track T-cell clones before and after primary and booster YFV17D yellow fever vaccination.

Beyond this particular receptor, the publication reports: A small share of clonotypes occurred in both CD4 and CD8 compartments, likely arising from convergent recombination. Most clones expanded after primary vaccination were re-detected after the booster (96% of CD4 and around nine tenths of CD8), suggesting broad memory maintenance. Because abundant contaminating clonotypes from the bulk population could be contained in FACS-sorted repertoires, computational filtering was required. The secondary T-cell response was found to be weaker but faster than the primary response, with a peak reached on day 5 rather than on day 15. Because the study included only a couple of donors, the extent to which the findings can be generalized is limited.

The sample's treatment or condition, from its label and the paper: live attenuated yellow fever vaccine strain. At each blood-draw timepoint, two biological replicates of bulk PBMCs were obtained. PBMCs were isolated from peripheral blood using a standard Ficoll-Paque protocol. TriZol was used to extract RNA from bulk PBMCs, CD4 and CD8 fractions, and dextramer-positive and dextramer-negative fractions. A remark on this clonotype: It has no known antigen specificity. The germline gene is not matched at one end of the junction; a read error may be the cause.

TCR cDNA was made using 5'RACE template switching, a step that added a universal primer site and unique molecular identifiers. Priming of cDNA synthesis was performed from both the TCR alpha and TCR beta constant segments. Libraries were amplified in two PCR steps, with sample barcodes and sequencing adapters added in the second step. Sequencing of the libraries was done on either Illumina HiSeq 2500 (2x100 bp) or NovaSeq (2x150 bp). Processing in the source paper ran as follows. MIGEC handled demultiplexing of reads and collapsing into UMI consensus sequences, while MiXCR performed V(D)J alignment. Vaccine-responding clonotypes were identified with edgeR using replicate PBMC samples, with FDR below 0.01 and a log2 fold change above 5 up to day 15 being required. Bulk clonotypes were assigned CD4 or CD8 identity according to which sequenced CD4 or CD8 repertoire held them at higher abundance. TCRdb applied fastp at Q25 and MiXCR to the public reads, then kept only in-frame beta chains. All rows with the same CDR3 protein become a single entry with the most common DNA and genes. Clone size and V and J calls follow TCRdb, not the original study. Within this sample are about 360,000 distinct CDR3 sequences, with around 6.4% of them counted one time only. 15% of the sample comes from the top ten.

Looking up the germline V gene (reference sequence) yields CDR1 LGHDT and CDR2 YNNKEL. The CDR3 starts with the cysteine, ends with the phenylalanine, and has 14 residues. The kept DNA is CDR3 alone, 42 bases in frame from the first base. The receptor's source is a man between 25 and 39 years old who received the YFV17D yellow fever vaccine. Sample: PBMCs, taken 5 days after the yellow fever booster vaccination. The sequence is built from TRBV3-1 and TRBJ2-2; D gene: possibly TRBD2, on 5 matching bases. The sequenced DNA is TGTGCCTGCAGCGCTGGAGGGAACACCGGGGAGCTGTTTTTT. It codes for CACSAGGNTGELFF.